The clone carrying this T cell receptor beta chain was seen at least ten times. Its antigen remains unidentified. Study conclusions and caveats: Tumor-infiltrating Treg TCR alpha and beta sequences overlapped most with tumor naive CD4+ T cells, then blood naive.

Constant-region reverse primers amplified full-length variable regions, followed by semi-nested Nested Universal Primer A PCR. One entry per CDR3 protein results from TCRdb running MiXCR on the 5' RACE reads. The sample yields roughly 56,000 distinct CDR3 sequences, around 30% seen once. The CDR3 contains 13 residues. The V gene's germline CDR1 is SGDLS and CDR2 YYNGEE. V dropped 3 bases and J dropped 5 bases, with 9 bases sitting between them. The chain has TRBV9 and TRBJ2-1; D is unresolved. Sequenced sample: tumor-infiltrating naive CD4+ T cells sorted from the breast tumor. Indicated subset: naive CD4+ T cells, CD4+CD45RA+CD25-. The source is a female donor with breast cancer. The CDR3 here is CASSDGPDNEQFF. Here the CDR3 DNA reads TGTGCCAGCAGCGACGGGCCCGACAATGAGCAGTTCTTC.